The 12 T cell receptor beta chains listed next were all sequenced from one sample in a study of T cell responses to AZD1222 COVID-19 vaccine. Clones were read by immunoSEQ multiplex PCR, and TCRdb kept only the in-frame ones, dropping some. The table includes 150,000 to 180,000 clones, roughly nine tenths detected once. Sequenced material: peripheral blood, taken on day 0 of MenACWY control vaccination. These receptors were taken from an adult in good health.

The V gene is TRBV27, the J gene TRBJ1-3; maybe TRBD1 (6 bases). Trimming cost V 6 bases and J 0 bases, with 6 bases left between them. Germline V gives CDR1 MNHEY, CDR2 SMNVEV (reference sequence). This CDR3 is 13 amino acids long. The CDR3 spells CASRDSSGNTIYF. The CDR3, as DNA: TGTGCCAGCAGGGACAGCTCTGGAAACACCATATATTTT.

This chain uses TRBV3-1 (or the pseudogene TRBV3-2) with TRBJ2-3; D is possibly TRBD2 (7 bases). V was trimmed by 4 bases and J by 14 bases, leaving 22 bases between them. Germline loops: CDR1 LGHDT, CDR2 YNNKEL (reference sequence). The CDR3 totals 14 residues. Here the CDR3 reads CASSLREGDGAPYF. The CDR3 DNA follows: TGTGCCAGCAGCCTCAGGGAGGGGGACGGCGCTCCGTATTTT.

The chain joins TRBV5-8 to TRBJ2-7; 7 bases fit TRBD1. This CDR3 contains 15 residues. Germline loops: CDR1 SGHTS, CDR2 YDEGEE. The trim removed 0 bases at V and 0 bases at J, leaving 3 bases unmatched. Written as DNA, the CDR3 is TGTGCCAGCAGCTTGGACAGGGGAATCTCCTACGAGCAGTACGTC. Translating gives CASSLDRGISYEQYV.

This sequence joins TRBV5-1 and TRBJ2-3; either TRBD1 or TRBD2 may fit D (7 bases each). V dropped 5 bases and J dropped 0 bases, with 16 bases sitting between them. The CDR3 sequence is 16 residues long. The germline V gene encodes CDR1 SGHRS and CDR2 YFSETQ. This chain's CDR3 is CASSSGGAVSTDTQYF. CDR3 DNA sequence: TGCGCCAGCAGTTCAGGGGGGGCCGTTAGCACAGATACGCAGTATTTT.

The rearrangement uses TRBV6-6 and TRBJ2-1; D tentatively reads TRBD1 or TRBD2 (5 bases each). CDR3 length equals 16 residues. V was pared by 1 base and J by 4 bases, with 14 bases between. CDR1 and CDR2 from the germline V gene are MNHNY and SVGAGI (reference sequence). CDR3 region: CASSYFPGAPYNEQFF. The CDR3 DNA is TGTGCCAGCAGTTACTTCCCCGGGGCGCCTTACAATGAGCAGTTCTTC.

The CDR3 DNA sequence: TGTGCCAGCAGTTACTCGGGACGGAACACTGAAGCTTTCTTT. Translating it yields CASSYSGRNTEAFF. This chain links TRBV6-2 or TRBV6-3 with TRBJ1-1; perhaps TRBD1 as D (5 bases). CDR1 MNHEY and CDR2 SVGEGT come from the germline V gene. The CDR3 sequence is 14 residues long. Trimming stripped 0 bases from V and 1 base from J, with 6 bases between.

V is TRBV27 and J is TRBJ2-3, with 9 positions matching TRBD2. The CDR3 has 16 residues. Trimming took 2 bases from V and 2 from J; bases not matched to a gene: 5. CDR1 MNHEY and CDR2 SMNVEV come from the germline V gene (reference sequence). The DNA of the CDR3 is TGTGCCAGCAGTTTAGCGGGGGGGAGAGACACAGATACGCAGTATTTT. Protein: CASSLAGGRDTDTQYF.

The chain is built from TRBV13 and TRBJ1-3, with D unresolved. The CDR3 is made up of 15 amino acids. Per the germline V gene, CDR1 is PRHDT and CDR2 is FYEKMQ (reference sequence). V was pared by 1 base and J by 4 bases, with 11 bases between. The chain's CDR3 is CASSLVYPGGNTIYF. The CDR3 DNA reads as TGTGCCAGCAGCTTAGTCTATCCCGGGGGAAACACCATATATTTT.

This clone was picked up one time. The CDR3 DNA follows: TGTGCCAGCAGTCCCTTGGGCTACGAGCAGTACGTC. This codes for CASSPLGYEQYV. The rearrangement uses TRBV7-9 and TRBJ2-7; unclear D gene. Germline lookup yields CDR1 SEHNR and CDR2 FQNEAQ (reference sequence). This CDR3 is built from 12 residues. Trimming removed 6 bases at V and 3 bases at J, with 9 bases between.

This clone has a handful of counts. The chain employs TRBV19 and TRBJ1-2; TRBD1 might be the D (5 bases). The CDR3 runs to 15 residues. The V and J ends lost 8 bases and 6 bases respectively, with 22 bases between them. Per germline, CDR1 LNHDA and CDR2 SQIVND (reference sequence). The CDR3, as DNA: TGTGCCAGTGCGGGGCCTTCCCGGGGGTTTGATGGCTACACCTTC. Its protein is CASAGPSRGFDGYTF.

V and J are TRBV29-1 and TRBJ1-4; tentatively, D is TRBD1 (5 bases). From germline, CDR1 is SQVTM and CDR2 ANQGSEA. The CDR3 covers 13 residues. V dropped 4 bases and J dropped 6 bases, with 12 bases sitting between them. The CDR3 region is CSVGKGEDEKLFF. The CDR3 DNA reads TGCAGCGTTGGTAAAGGGGAGGATGAAAAACTGTTTTTT. Full variable domain (rest looked up from reference TRBV29-1 and TRBJ1-4): SAVISQKPSRDICQRGTSLTIQCQVDSQVTMMFWYRQQPGQSLTLIATANQGSEATYESGFVIDKFPISRPNLTFSTLTVSNMSPEDSSIYLCSVGKGEDEKLFFGSGTQLSVL.

The genes are TRBV5-4 and TRBJ2-3; D might be TRBD1 (5 bases). The CDR3 totals 15 residues. Trimming removed 3 bases from V and 0 bases from J, with 11 bases in between. CDR1 and CDR2 (germline): SGHNT, YYREEE (reference sequence). The CDR3 here is CASSSLTDSTDTQYF. The CDR3 DNA reads as TGTGCCAGCAGCTCCCTGACAGATAGCACAGATACGCAGTATTTT.